The 3 T cell receptor beta chains given below trace back to one sample, sequenced in a study of OX40 agonist ivuxolimab in advanced cancers. Using immunoSEQ multiplex PCR, the repertoire was profiled, and TCRdb retains in-frame clones only, with some absent. Among some 14,000 clones listed, approximately 80% were seen once. Here the sequenced sample was CD4+ or CD8+ T cells sorted from blood, taken in a trial of the OX40 agonist ivuxolimab. The source is an adult with an advanced solid tumor such as melanoma, head and neck, liver or kidney cancer.

This chain connects TRBV7-9 to TRBJ1-1; no firm D call. Trimming shortened V by 4 bases and J by 5 bases, and 8 bases separated the two germline ends. The germline V gene has CDR1 SEHNR and CDR2 FQNEAQ (reference sequence). The CDR3 has 12 amino acids. DNA for the CDR3: TGTGCCAGCAGCTACAGCGGGACTGAAGCTTTCTTT. The encoded protein is CASSYSGTEAFF.

The chain couples TRBV11-2 to TRBJ1-4; D perhaps matches TRBD1 (6 bases). Trimming shortened V by 0 bases and J by 5 bases, and 10 bases separated the two germline ends. The CDR3 is 15 residues long. Germline values: CDR1 SGHAT, CDR2 FQNNGV. Written as DNA, the CDR3 is TGTGCCAGCAGCTTAGAGACAGGACGGAATGAAAAACTGTTTTTT. Translating gives CASSLETGRNEKLFF.

Within the sample, this clone is medium-sized. A junction boundary mismatches the germline segment, possibly from a read error. The chain combines TRBV7-7 with TRBJ1-2; D is perhaps TRBD1 (5 bases). Germline loops: CDR1 SSHAT, CDR2 FNYEAQ (reference sequence). The CDR3 is 16 amino acids. The CDR3 nucleotides are TGTGCTAGCAGCTTAACCCCAGGGTCAGCTAACTATGGCTACACCTTC. It specifies CASSLTPGSANYGYTF.